The 3 T cell receptor beta chains presented below share a single source sample, sequenced in a study of T-cell reconstitution after alpha-beta-depleted transplantation in children. Library preparation (for TCRbeta) was performed with unique molecular identifiers. TCRdb reprocessed the PCR reads with MiXCR, giving one entry per CDR3 protein. The sample has 73,000 or so distinct CDR3 sequences, around 4.7% seen once. The sequenced sample was PBMCs, mostly from graft donor cells, obtained 180 days after TCRalphabeta/CD19-depleted stem cell transplant. Receptors originate from a boy under two years old who had a stem cell transplant for acute myeloid leukemia, so the T cells may come from the graft donor.

About this clonotype: Being one base from a much bigger clone, this may be a read error. The chain has TRBV12-3 or TRBV12-4 and TRBJ2-7, with 11 nucleotides matching TRBD2. This CDR3 has 17 amino acids. Written as DNA, the CDR3 is TGTGCCAGCAGTGGACTAGCGGGTGGGAGGAACTCCTACGAGCGGTACTTC. Amino acid sequence: CASSGLAGGRNSYERYF.

This clonotype was detected many times. The J gene is TRBJ1-5, the V gene TRBV18, with TRBD1 as a possible D gene (5 bases). Germline assignment: CDR1 KGHSH and CDR2 LQKENI. Trimming removed 3 bases at V and 1 base at J, with 10 bases between. The CDR3 spans 15 residues. CDR3 residues: CASSPVRASNQPQHF. CDR3 nucleotide sequence: TGTGCCAGCTCACCGGTCAGGGCGAGCAATCAGCCCCAGCATTTT.

Ten or more counts support this clonotype. The CDR3: CASSLTSGVTYEQYV. DNA for the CDR3: TGTGCCAGCAGCTTAACGAGCGGGGTAACGTACGAGCAGTACGTC. The chain joins TRBV11-2 to TRBJ2-7, with 7 bases matching TRBD2. The CDR3 spans 15 residues. V lost 2 bases to trimming and J lost 4 bases; unmatched junction nucleotides: 8. Germline V gene lookup returns CDR1 SGHAT and CDR2 FQNNGV.